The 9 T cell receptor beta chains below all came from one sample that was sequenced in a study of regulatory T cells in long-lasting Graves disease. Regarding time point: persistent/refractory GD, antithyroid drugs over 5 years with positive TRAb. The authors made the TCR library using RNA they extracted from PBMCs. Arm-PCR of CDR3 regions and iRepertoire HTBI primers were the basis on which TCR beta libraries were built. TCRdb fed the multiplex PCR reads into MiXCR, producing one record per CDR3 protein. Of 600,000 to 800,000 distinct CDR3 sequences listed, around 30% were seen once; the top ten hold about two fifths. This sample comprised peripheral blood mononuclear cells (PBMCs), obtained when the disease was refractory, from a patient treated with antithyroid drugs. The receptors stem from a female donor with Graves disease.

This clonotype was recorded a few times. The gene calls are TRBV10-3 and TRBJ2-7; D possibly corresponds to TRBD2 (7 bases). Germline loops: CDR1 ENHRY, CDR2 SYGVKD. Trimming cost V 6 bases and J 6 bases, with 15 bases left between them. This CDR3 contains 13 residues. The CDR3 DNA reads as TGTGCCATCAGGAGGGCAGGGGAGGGCGAGCAGTACTTC. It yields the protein CAIRRAGEGEQYF.

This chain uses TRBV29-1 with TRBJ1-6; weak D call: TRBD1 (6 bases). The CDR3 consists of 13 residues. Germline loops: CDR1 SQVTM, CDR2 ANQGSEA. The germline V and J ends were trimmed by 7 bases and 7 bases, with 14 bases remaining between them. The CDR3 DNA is TGCAGCGCATCACAGGGATCGAATTCACCCCTCCACTTT. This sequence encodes CSASQGSNSPLHF.

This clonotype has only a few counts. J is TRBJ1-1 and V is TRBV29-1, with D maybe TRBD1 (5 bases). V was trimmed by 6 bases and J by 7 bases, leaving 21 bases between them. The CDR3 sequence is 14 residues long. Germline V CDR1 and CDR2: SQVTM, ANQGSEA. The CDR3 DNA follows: TGCAGCGTGGGTAGCTTGGGGGTTACGGGTGAAGCTTTCTTT. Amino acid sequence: CSVGSLGVTGEAFF.

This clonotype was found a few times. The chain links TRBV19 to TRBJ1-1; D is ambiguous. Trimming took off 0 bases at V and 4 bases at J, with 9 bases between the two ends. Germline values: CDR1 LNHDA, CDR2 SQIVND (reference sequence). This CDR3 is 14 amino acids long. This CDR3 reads CASSIDGISTEAFF. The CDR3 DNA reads TGTGCCAGTAGTATAGACGGGATCAGCACTGAAGCTTTCTTT.

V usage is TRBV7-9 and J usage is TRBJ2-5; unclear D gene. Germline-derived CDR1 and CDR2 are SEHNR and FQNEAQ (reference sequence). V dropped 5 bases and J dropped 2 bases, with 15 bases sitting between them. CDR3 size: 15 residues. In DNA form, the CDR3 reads TGTGCCAGCAGCCCCCTATGGGCATGGCAAGAGACCCAGTACTTC. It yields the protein CASSPLWAWQETQYF.

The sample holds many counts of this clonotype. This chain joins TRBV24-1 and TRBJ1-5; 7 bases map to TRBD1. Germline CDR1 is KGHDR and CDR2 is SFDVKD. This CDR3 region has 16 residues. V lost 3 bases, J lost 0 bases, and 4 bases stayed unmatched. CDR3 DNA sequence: TGTGCCACCAGTGATCCGACAGGGCCTAGCAATCAGCCCCAGCATTTT. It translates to CATSDPTGPSNQPQHF.

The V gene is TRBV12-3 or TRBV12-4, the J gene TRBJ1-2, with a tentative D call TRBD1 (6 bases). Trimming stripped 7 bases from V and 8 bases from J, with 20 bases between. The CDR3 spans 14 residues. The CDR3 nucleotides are TGTGCCAGCATTCTTACAGGGCGTTCTCACGGCTACACCTTC. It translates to CASILTGRSHGYTF.

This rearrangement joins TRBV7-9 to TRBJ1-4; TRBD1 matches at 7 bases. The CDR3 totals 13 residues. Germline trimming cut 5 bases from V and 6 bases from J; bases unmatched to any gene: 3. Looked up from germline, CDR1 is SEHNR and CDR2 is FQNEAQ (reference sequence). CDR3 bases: TGTGCCAGCAGCCCTGGGACAGATGAAAAACTGTTTTTT. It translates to CASSPGTDEKLFF.

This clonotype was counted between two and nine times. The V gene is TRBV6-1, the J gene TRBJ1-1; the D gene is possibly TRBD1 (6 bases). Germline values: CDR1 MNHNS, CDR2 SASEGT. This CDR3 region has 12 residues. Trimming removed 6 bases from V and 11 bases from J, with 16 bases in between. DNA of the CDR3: TGTGCCAGCAGCCTACAGGGCGAGTGGGCTTTCTTT. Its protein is CASSLQGEWAFF.